The 6 T cell receptor beta chains below were found in one sample sequenced in a study of immune cell composition in non-small cell lung cancer. Method: immunoSEQ multiplex PCR; TCRdb's copy keeps in-frame clones and lacks some. The sample records about 7,900 clones, roughly two thirds being singletons. The normal lung sample lay at least 3 cm, and maximally far, from the tumour. Sample: non-adjacent lung tissue. The receptor source for this set is a human donor with non-small cell lung cancer.

The chain links TRBV9 to TRBJ2-7; maybe TRBD1 (7 bases). Trimming cost V 4 bases and J 0 bases, with 17 bases left between them. CDR3 length equals 16 residues. The germline V gene has CDR1 SGDLS and CDR2 YYNGEE. Here the CDR3 reads CASSPRGEMSSYEQYF. For the CDR3, the DNA is TGTGCCAGCAGCCCCAGGGGGGAGATGAGCTCCTACGAGCAGTACTTC.

The rearrangement joins TRBV5-1 to TRBJ1-6; 8 bases are shared with TRBD1. V shed 4 bases and J 0 bases; nucleotides not matched to a gene: 3. In germline, CDR1 is SGHRS, CDR2 YFSETQ. This CDR3 region has 16 residues. The DNA for the CDR3 is TGCGCCAGCAGCCTTACAGGGGGCTCCTATAATTCACCCCTCCACTTT. As protein: CASSLTGGSYNSPLHF.

This clone was seen more than once but under ten times. The chain carries TRBV14 and TRBJ2-1, with 7 bases identical to TRBD2. The trim removed 5 bases at V and 0 bases at J, leaving 4 bases unmatched. Germline V gene data show CDR1 as SGHDN and CDR2 as FVKESK. CDR3 length equals 15 residues. The CDR3 reads CASSRLAASYNEQFF. In DNA form, the CDR3 reads TGTGCCAGCAGCAGACTAGCCGCCTCCTACAATGAGCAGTTCTTC.

The rearrangement links TRBV23-1 to TRBJ1-2; possibly TRBD1 for D (5 bases). TRBV23-1 is an ORF for which the function is uncertain. CDR3 size: 16 residues. Trimming stripped 3 bases from V and 5 bases from J, with 19 bases between. CDR3 DNA sequence: TGCGCCAGCAGTCAGGGTGGGGCAGGCTTCAAGTATGGCTACACCTTC. Translating it yields CASSQGGAGFKYGYTF.

Within the sample, this clone is large. This chain links TRBV5-1 with TRBJ2-2, with a possible D match to TRBD1 (5 bases). Germline values: CDR1 SGHRS, CDR2 YFSETQ. The ends were cut back, 7 bases at V and 1 base at J, with 11 bases in the middle. The CDR3 runs 14 residues. CDR3 region: CASGPQGNTGELFF. Written as DNA, the CDR3 is TGCGCCAGCGGACCGCAGGGGAACACCGGGGAGCTGTTTTTT.

The V call is TRBV27, the J call TRBJ1-1, with 9 bases aligning to TRBD1. V shed 1 base and J 0 bases; nucleotides not matched to a gene: 3. Per germline, CDR1 MNHEY and CDR2 SMNVEV (reference sequence). This CDR3 contains 16 residues. The CDR3 reads CASSLFGTGLNTEAFF. In nucleotides, the CDR3 is TGTGCCAGCAGTTTATTTGGGACAGGGCTGAACACTGAAGCTTTCTTT.